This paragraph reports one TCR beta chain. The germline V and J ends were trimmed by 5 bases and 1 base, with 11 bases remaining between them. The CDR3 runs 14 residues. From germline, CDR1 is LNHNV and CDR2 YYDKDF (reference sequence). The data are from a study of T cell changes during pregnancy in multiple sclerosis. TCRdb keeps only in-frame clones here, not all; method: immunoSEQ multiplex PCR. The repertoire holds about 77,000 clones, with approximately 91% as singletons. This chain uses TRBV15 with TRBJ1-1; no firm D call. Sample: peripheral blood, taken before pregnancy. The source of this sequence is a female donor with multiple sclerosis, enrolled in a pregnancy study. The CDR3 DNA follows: TGTGCCACCAGCGGGTTTCAGGCGAACACTGAAGCTTTCTTT. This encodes CATSGFQANTEAFF.